The T cell receptor (beta chain) described here comes from a study of shared clonotypes between healthy human individuals. Study-level information: A donor's plate count was three for CD4 naive and three for CD4 memory; CD8 naive had two and CD8 memory one.

Terminally differentiated effector memory CD45RA+ cells were left out of the naive CD8 fraction, which was CD45RO-negative and positively selected for CCR7. Worth noting for this clone: Its antigen is unidentified.

Trimming pared 6 bases from V and 2 bases from J, leaving 17 bases between. This CDR3 is 15 amino acids long. CDR1 and CDR2 (germline): MNHEY, SMNVEV (reference sequence). Original processing notes: Without quality scores, immunoSEQ junctional reads could not be filtered like full-length reads. Using immunoSEQ multiplex PCR, the repertoire was profiled, and TCRdb retains in-frame clones only, with some absent. That table is the source of V, J and clone size, and D and trimming were worked out from the DNA. The table has some 2.1 million clones, around 95% seen once. Findings and limits, study-wide: Several donors held approximately 4.6% of naive CD4 clonotypes in common. Naive subsets usually exceeded memory subsets in estimated richness.

The specimen was naive CD8+ T cells from PBMCs. The V gene is TRBV27, the J gene TRBJ2-7, with D perhaps given as TRBD1 or TRBD2 (5 bases each). The sequence was obtained from a man younger than 35 in good health. Some clones in this sample may be carry-over from other donors' samples. The CDR3 DNA is TGTGCCAGCAGCCGCCCCCGGGACGGTACCTACGAGCAGTACTTC. Translating gives CASSRPRDGTYEQYF.